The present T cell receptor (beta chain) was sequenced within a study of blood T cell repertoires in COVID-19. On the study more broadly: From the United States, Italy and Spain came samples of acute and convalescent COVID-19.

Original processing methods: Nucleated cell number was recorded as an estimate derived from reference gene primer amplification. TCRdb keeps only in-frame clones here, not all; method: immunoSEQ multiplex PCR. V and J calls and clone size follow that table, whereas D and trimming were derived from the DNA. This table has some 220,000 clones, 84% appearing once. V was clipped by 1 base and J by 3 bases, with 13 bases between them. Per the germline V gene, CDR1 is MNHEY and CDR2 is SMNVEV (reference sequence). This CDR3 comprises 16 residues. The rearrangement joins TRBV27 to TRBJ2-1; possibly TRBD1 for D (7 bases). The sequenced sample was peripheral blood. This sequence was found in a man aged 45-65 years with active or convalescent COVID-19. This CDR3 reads CASSLFGQGGYNEQFF. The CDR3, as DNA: TGTGCCAGCAGTTTATTTGGGCAGGGGGGCTACAATGAGCAGTTCTTC.